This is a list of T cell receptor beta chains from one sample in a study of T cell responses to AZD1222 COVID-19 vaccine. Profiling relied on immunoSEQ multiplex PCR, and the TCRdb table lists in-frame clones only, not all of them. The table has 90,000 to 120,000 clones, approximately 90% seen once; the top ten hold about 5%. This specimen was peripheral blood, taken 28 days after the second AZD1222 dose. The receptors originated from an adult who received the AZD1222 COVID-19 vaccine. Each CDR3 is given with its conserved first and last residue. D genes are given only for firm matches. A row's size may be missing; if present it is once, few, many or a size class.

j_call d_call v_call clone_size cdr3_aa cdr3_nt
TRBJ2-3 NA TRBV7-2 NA CASSPLYTDTQYF TGTGCCAGCAGCCCTTTATACACAGATACGCAGTATTTT
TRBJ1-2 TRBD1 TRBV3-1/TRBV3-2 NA CASSSGGNYGYTF TGTGCCAGCAGCTCAGGGGGCAACTATGGCTACACCTTC
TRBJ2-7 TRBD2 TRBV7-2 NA CASSLLAGGSLDEQYF TGTGCCAGCAGCTTACTAGCGGGAGGGTCTCTCGACGAGCAGTACTTC
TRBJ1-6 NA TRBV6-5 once CASSQSGDSPLHF TGTGCCAGCTCACAGTCGGGGGATTCACCCCTCCACTTT
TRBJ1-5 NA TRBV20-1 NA CSASVRGTSNQPQHF TGCAGTGCTAGTGTGCGGGGGACTAGCAATCAGCCCCAGCATTTT
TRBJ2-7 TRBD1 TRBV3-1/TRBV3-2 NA CASSLGQGSAYEQYF TGTGCCAGCAGCCTCGGACAGGGAAGCGCCTACGAGCAGTACTTC
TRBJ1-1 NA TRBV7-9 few CASSLTGEAFF TGTGCCAGCAGCTTAACGGGTGAAGCTTTCTTT
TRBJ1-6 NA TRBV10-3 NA CAISETESPLHF TGTGCCATCAGTGAAACAGAGTCACCCCTCCACTTT
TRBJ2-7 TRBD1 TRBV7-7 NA CASSLGTGGSYEQYF TGTGCCAGCAGCTTAGGGACAGGGGGCTCCTACGAGCAGTACTTC
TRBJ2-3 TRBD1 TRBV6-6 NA CASSFPGGGTDTQYF TGTGCCAGCAGTTTTCCAGGGGGAGGCACAGATACGCAGTATTTT
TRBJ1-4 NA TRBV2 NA CASSESGVKLFF TGTGCCAGCAGTGAATCAGGGGTAAAACTGTTTTTT
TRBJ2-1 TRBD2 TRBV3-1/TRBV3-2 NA CASSLLAGARYNEQFF TGTGCCAGCAGCCTCTTAGCGGGGGCCCGCTACAATGAGCAGTTCTTC
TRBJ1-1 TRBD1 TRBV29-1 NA CSGEGQGVGAFF TGCAGCGGAGAGGGACAGGGCGTTGGAGCTTTCTTT
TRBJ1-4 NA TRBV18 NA CASSSREKLFF TGTGCCAGCTCATCAAGAGAAAAACTGTTTTTT
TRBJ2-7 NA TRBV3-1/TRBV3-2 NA CASSQNIGPLVWQYF TGTGCCAGCAGCCAAAATATCGGACCGCTTGTGTGGCAGTACTTC
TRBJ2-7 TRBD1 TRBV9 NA CASSASTGGVNEQYF TGTGCCAGCAGCGCCTCGACAGGGGGGGTGAACGAGCAGTACTTC
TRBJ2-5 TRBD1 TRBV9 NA CASSPRQGRGQETQYF TGTGCCAGCAGCCCAAGACAGGGAAGGGGCCAAGAGACCCAGTACTTC
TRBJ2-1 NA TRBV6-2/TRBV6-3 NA CASSYSVEQFF TGTGCCAGCAGTTACTCGGTGGAGCAGTTCTTC
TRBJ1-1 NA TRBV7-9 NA CAIGAANTEAFF TGTGCCATCGGGGCAGCGAACACTGAAGCTTTCTTT
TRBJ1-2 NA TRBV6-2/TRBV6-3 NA CASSPPVGAYGYTF TGTGCCAGCAGCCCTCCGGTGGGGGCCTATGGCTACACCTTC
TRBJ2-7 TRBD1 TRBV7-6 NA CASGPGQGYEQYF TGTGCCAGCGGCCCGGGACAGGGCTACGAGCAGTACTTC
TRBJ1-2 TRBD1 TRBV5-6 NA CASIRDRGLYGYTF TGTGCCAGCATCCGGGACAGGGGGCTCTATGGCTACACCTTC
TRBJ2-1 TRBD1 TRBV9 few CASSGFRDRDNEQFF TGTGCCAGCAGCGGCTTCCGGGACAGGGACAATGAGCAGTTCTTC
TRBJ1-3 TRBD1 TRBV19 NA CASSSWGQGTAGNTIYF TGTGCCAGTAGTAGCTGGGGACAGGGGACGGCTGGAAACACCATATATTTT
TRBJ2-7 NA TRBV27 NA CASSKDRDSADEQYF TGTGCCAGCAGTAAAGACAGGGACTCCGCCGACGAGCAGTACTTC